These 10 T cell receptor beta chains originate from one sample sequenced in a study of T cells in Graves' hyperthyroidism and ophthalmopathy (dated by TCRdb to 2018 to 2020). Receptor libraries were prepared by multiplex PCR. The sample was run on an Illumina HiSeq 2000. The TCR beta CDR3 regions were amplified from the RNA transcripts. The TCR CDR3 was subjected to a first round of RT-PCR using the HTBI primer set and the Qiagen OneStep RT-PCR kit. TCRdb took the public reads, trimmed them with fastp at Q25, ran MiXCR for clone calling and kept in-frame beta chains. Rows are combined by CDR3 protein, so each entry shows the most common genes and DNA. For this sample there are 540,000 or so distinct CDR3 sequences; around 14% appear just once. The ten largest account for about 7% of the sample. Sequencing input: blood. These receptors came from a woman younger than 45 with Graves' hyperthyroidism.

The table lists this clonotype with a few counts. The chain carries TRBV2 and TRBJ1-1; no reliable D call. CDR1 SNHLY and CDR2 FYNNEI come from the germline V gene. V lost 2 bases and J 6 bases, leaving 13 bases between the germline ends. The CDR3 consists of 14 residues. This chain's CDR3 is CASSETHPEPEAFF. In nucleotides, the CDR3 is TGTGCCAGCAGTGAAACCCACCCGGAACCTGAAGCTTTCTTT.

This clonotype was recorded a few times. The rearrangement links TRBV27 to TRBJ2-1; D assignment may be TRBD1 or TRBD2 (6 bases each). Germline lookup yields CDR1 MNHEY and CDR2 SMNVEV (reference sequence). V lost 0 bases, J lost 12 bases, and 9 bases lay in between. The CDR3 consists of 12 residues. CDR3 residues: CASSLSGGMQFF. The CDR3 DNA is TGTGCCAGCAGTTTATCAGGGGGGATGCAGTTCTTC.

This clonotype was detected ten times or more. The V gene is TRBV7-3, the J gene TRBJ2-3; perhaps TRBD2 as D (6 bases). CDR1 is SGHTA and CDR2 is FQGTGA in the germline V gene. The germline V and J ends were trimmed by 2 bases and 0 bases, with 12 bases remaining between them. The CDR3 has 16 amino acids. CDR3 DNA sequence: TGTGCCAGCAGCTTACGGGGACTTGGGAGCACAGATACGCAGTATTTT. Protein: CASSLRGLGSTDTQYF.

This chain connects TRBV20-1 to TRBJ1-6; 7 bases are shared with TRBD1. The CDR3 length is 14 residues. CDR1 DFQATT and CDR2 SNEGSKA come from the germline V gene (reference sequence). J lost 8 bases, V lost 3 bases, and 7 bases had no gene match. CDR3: CSARTGRGDSPLHF. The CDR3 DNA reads TGCAGTGCTAGGACAGGGCGGGGGGATTCACCCCTCCACTTT.

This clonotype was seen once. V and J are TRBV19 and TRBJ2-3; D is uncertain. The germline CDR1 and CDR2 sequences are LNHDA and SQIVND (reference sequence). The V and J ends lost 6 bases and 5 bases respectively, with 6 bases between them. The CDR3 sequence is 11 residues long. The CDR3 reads CASRREDTQYF. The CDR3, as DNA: TGTGCCAGTAGAAGGGAAGATACGCAGTATTTT.

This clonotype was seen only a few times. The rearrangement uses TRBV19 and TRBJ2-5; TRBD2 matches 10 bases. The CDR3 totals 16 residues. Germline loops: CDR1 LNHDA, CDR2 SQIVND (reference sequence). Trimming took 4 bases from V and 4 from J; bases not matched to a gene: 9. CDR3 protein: CASSTLAGEGTETQYF. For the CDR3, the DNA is TGTGCCAGTAGTACTCTAGCGGGAGAGGGGACAGAGACCCAGTACTTC.

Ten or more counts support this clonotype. The CDR3 spells CASSLLGGRVNIQYF. The CDR3 nucleotides read TGTGCCAGCAGTTTATTAGGGGGGCGGGTAAACATTCAGTACTTC. The chain carries TRBV28 and TRBJ2-4, with D tentatively TRBD1 or TRBD2 (6 bases each). The CDR3 contains 15 residues. Germline CDR1 and CDR2: MDHEN and SYDVKM. V lost 1 base, J lost 6 bases, and 13 bases lay in between.

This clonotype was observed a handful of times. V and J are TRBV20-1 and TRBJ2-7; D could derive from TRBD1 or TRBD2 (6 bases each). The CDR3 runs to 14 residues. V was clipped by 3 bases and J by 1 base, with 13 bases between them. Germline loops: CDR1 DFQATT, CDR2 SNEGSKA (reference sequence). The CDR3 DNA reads TGCAGTGCTAGGATCTCGGGGGCGTCCTACGAGCAGTACTTC. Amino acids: CSARISGASYEQYF.

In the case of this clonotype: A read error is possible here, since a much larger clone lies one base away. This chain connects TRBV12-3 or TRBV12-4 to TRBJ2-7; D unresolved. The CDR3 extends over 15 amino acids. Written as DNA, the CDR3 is TGTGCCAGCGGTTTCAACCAGCGCCCAGCCGACGAGCAGTACTTC. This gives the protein CASGFNQRPADEQYF.

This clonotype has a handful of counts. The CDR3 DNA reads TGTGCCAGCAGTGACACTGCGGGACAGCCACACAATGAGCAGTTCTTC. It codes for CASSDTAGQPHNEQFF. The chain has TRBV6-4 and TRBJ2-1; tentative D call: TRBD1 (7 bases). This CDR3 has 16 amino acids. Trimming took off 2 bases at V and 5 bases at J, with 16 bases between the two ends. Germline V gives CDR1 MRHNA, CDR2 SNTAGT.